The 20 T cell receptor beta chains presented below share a single source sample, sequenced in a study of graft-versus-host responses after intestinal transplantation. This table comes from immunoSEQ multiplex PCR, and its TCRdb copy is limited to in-frame clones, with some not included. Counted here are 50,000 or so clones, more than 75% occurring once; the ten biggest clones make up roughly 2.8%. The specimen comprised PBMCs, sampled 118 days after intestinal transplantation. The receptors here all came from a human patient who received an intestinal transplant, so some T cells may come from the graft donor.

The table lists this clone with a count of one. The V gene is TRBV7-6, the J gene TRBJ2-1, with 9 bases identical to TRBD1. The ends lost 7 bases at V and 8 bases at J; junction bases unmatched: 9. From germline, CDR1 is SGHVS and CDR2 FNYEAQ. This CDR3 region has 14 residues. CDR3 region: CASTKTGGGDEQFF. The CDR3, as DNA: TGTGCCAGCACCAAGACAGGGGGAGGCGATGAGCAGTTCTTC.

This chain uses TRBV27 with TRBJ2-1, with D hard to call. This CDR3 region has 14 residues. The V and J ends lost 1 base and 7 bases respectively, with 11 bases between them. Germline CDR1 MNHEY, CDR2 SMNVEV (reference sequence). The DNA of the CDR3 is TGTGCCAGCAGTTTATTCCCACCGGCGAATGAGCAGTTCTTC. Residues: CASSLFPPANEQFF.

The chain employs TRBV9 and TRBJ2-6; D tentatively reads TRBD1 or TRBD2 (6 bases each). The CDR3 totals 15 residues. Germline assignment: CDR1 SGDLS and CDR2 YYNGEE. The ends were cut back, 3 bases at V and 2 bases at J, with 9 bases in the middle. The CDR3 protein is CASSEGGAGANVLTF. The CDR3 DNA is TGTGCCAGCAGCGAGGGGGGCGCTGGGGCCAACGTCCTGACTTTC.

The chain has TRBV27 and TRBJ2-1, with 11 nucleotides matching TRBD2. Per germline, CDR1 MNHEY and CDR2 SMNVEV (reference sequence). V shed 7 bases, J shed 9 bases, and the junction held 5 bases outside the gene matches. The CDR3 runs 13 residues. DNA of the CDR3: TGTGCCAGCAAGCTAGCGGGAGGAGGTGAGCAGTTCTTC. Translated, it gives CASKLAGGGEQFF.

This rearrangement joins TRBV5-1 to TRBJ1-3; D not resolved. The germline V gene encodes CDR1 SGHRS and CDR2 YFSETQ. V was cut by 0 bases and J by 1 base, with 5 bases left in between. The CDR3 spans 14 residues. CDR3 sequence: CASSLGASGNTIYF. CDR3 coding DNA: TGCGCCAGCAGCTTGGGGGCGTCTGGAAACACCATATATTTT.

The chain's CDR3 is CASSQELAGEETQYF. In DNA form, the CDR3 reads TGTGCCAGCAGCCAAGAATTAGCGGGAGAAGAGACCCAGTACTTC. V and J are TRBV4-2 and TRBJ2-5; 9 nucleotides align to TRBD2. From germline, CDR1 is LGHNA and CDR2 YNFKEQ. V trimming: 0 bases; J trimming: 3 bases; junction bases outside the gene matches: 2. The CDR3 runs to 15 residues.

This chain joins TRBV5-8 and TRBJ2-7; TRBD2 might be the D (5 bases). Trimming shortened V by 0 bases and J by 4 bases, and 8 bases separated the two germline ends. This CDR3 contains 13 residues. Germline values: CDR1 SGHTS, CDR2 YDEGEE. The CDR3 bases are TGTGCCAGCAGCTTGGGCGGGCCTTACGAGCAGTACTTC. Translated: CASSLGGPYEQYF.

This clone was seen once. The V call is TRBV27, the J call TRBJ1-1; D is perhaps TRBD1 (6 bases). Deletions cut 4 bases from V and 3 bases from J, with 12 bases between. The CDR3 loop spans 14 amino acids. CDR1 is MNHEY, CDR2 SMNVEV, per germline (reference sequence). The CDR3 reads CASSWGAGDTEAFF. CDR3 DNA: TGTGCCAGCAGTTGGGGGGCTGGGGACACTGAAGCTTTCTTT.

The J gene is TRBJ1-2, the V gene TRBV28, with TRBD1 matching over 7 bases. Trimming cost V 6 bases and J 4 bases; bases outside gene matches: 5. Germline CDR1 is MDHEN and CDR2 is SYDVKM. The length of the CDR3 is 13 residues. The DNA for the CDR3 is TGTGCCAGCAGGCAAGGGACAGTCTATGGCTACACCTTC. Its protein is CASRQGTVYGYTF.

The chain recombines TRBV6-1 with TRBJ1-4; 7 positions match TRBD1. The V segment lost 2 bases and the J segment 4 bases; nucleotides outside the gene matches: 4. There are 15 residues in the CDR3. Germline assignment: CDR1 MNHNS and CDR2 SASEGT. The CDR3 reads CASSETGDFNEKLFF. The CDR3 nucleotides are TGTGCCAGCAGTGAAACAGGGGATTTTAATGAAAAACTGTTTTTT.

This clone was recorded once. The chain's CDR3 is CASSLGRLGEKLFF. CDR3 nucleotide sequence: TGTGCCAGCAGTTTGGGCAGGTTAGGTGAAAAACTGTTTTTT. J is TRBJ1-4 and V is TRBV28; the D is unclear. The CDR3 length is 14 residues. Trimming stripped 3 bases from V and 7 bases from J, with 12 bases between. Germline assignment: CDR1 MDHEN and CDR2 SYDVKM. Based on the CDR3 plus reference TRBV28 and TRBJ1-4, the full variable domain is DVKVTQSSRYLVKRTGEKVFLECVQDMDHENMFWYRQDPGLGLRLIYFSYDVKMKEKGDIPEGYSVSREKKERFSLILESASTNQTSMYLCASSLGRLGEKLFFGSGTQLSVL.

The chain uses TRBV2 and TRBJ2-1; 11 bases are shared with TRBD1. Losses at the gene ends were 4 bases for V and 7 bases for J; bases not matched to a gene: 3. This CDR3 is built from 14 residues. Germline values: CDR1 SNHLY, CDR2 FYNNEI. Written as DNA, the CDR3 is TGTGCCAGCAGTGCGGGACAGGGGGTTAATGAGCAGTTCTTC. This gives the protein CASSAGQGVNEQFF. The full variable domain, in which reference TRBV2 and TRBJ2-1 provide the parts outside the CDR3, is EPEVTQTPSHQVTQMGQEVILRCVPISNHLYFYWYRQILGQKVEFLVSFYNNEISEKSEIFDDQFSVERPDGSNFTLKIRSTKLEDSAMYFCASSAGQGVNEQFFGPGTRLTVL.

The chain employs TRBV19 and TRBJ2-1; TRBD2 matches 14 bases. V was clipped by 3 bases and J by 7 bases; unmatched bases: 5. Looked up from germline, CDR1 is LNHDA and CDR2 is SQIVND (reference sequence). This CDR3 region has 16 residues. The CDR3, as DNA: TGTGCCAGTAGTATCAGGACTAGCGGGAGGTCAAATGAGCAGTTCTTC. Translating gives CASSIRTSGRSNEQFF.

This clone was picked up a small number of times. The CDR3 region has the DNA TGTGCCAGCAGTGAAGTTGGGGGGCGGGAGCAGTTCTTC. Residues: CASSEVGGREQFF. The chain carries TRBV6-1 and TRBJ2-1, with D perhaps TRBD1 or TRBD2 (6 bases each). The V end lost 1 base, the J end lost 10 bases, and 11 bases lay between the germline ends. Germline V gives CDR1 MNHNS, CDR2 SASEGT. The CDR3 contains 13 residues.

J is TRBJ2-7 and V is TRBV12-2; whether TRBD1, the table's D call, matches the DNA was not checked. TRBV12-2 represents a pseudogene. The CDR3 runs to 15 residues. CDR3 coding DNA: TGTGCAAGTCGCTCCGCGACAGGGGGCTCCTACGAGCAGTACTTC. Its translation is CASRSATGGSYEQYF.

V gene TRBV7-9 combines with J gene TRBJ2-1; possible D gene TRBD2, 5 bases. CDR1 SEHNR and CDR2 FQNEAQ come from the germline V gene (reference sequence). CDR3 length: 15 residues. Trimming pared 6 bases from V and 4 bases from J, leaving 16 bases between. The CDR3 is CASRHPGFGYNEQFF. The CDR3 coding sequence is TGTGCCAGCAGACATCCGGGATTTGGGTACAATGAGCAGTTCTTC. Complete variable domain (other parts from reference TRBV7-9 and TRBJ2-1): DTGVSQNPRHKITKRGQNVTFRCDPISEHNRLYWYRQTLGQGPEFLTYFQNEAQLEKSRLLSDRFSAERPKGSFSTLEIQRTEQGDSAMYLCASRHPGFGYNEQFFGPGTRLTVL.

This clone is a singleton in its sample. The CDR3 nucleotides are TGCGCCAGCAGCTGGGACGGTAACACTGAAGCTTTCTTT. Its protein is CASSWDGNTEAFF. The V call is TRBV5-1, the J call TRBJ1-1, with D possibly TRBD1 on 5 matching bases. This CDR3 has 13 residues. V lost 3 bases and J lost 2, with 8 bases in between. Germline-derived CDR1 and CDR2 are SGHRS and YFSETQ.

On this clone: Germline is not matched at one junction end, which may reflect a read error. V is TRBV28 and J is TRBJ2-7; tentatively, D is TRBD2 (6 bases). The CDR3 consists of 11 residues. Germline CDR1 reads MDHEN; CDR2 reads SYDVKM. CDR3: CATTSSYGQYF. CDR3 in DNA: TGTGCCACCACTAGCTCCTACGGGCAGTACTTC.

This chain uses TRBV2 with TRBJ2-2; 9 bases agree with TRBD2. The CDR3 covers 14 residues. V dropped 6 bases and J dropped 3; count of bases not matched to a gene: 2. Germline-derived CDR1 and CDR2 are SNHLY and FYNNEI. The CDR3 reads CASRRLADTGELFF. For the CDR3, the DNA is TGTGCCAGCAGGCGACTAGCGGACACCGGGGAGCTGTTTTTT.

The chain recombines TRBV15 with TRBJ2-3; D tentatively reads TRBD1 or TRBD2 (5 bases each). The V gene lost 4 bases and the J gene lost 3 bases, with 11 bases spanning the gap. Germline V CDR1 and CDR2: LNHNV, YYDKDF (reference sequence). This CDR3 comprises 14 residues. CDR3 region: CATSTGARTDTQYF. For the CDR3, the DNA is TGTGCCACCAGCACCGGGGCCAGGACAGATACGCAGTATTTT.